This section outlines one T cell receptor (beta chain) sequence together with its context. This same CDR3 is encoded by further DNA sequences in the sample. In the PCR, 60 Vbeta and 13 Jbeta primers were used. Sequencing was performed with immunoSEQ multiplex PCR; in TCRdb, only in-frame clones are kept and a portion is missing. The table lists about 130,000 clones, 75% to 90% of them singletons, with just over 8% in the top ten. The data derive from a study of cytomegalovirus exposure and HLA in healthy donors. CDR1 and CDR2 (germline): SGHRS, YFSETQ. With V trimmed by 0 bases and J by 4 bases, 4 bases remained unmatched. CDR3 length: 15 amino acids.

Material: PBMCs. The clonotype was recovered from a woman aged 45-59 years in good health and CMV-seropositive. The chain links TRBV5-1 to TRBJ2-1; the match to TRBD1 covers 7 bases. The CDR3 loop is CASSLVQGVYNEQFF. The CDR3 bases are TGCGCCAGCAGCTTGGTTCAGGGGGTGTACAATGAGCAGTTCTTC.